This T cell receptor beta chain is drawn from a study of regulatory T cells in long-lasting Graves disease. Time point: newly diagnosed GD, antithyroid drugs for less than 3 months. Researchers made the TCR library from RNA that was extracted from PBMCs. The CDR3 spans 15 residues. V lost 5 bases to trimming and J lost 3 bases; unmatched junction nucleotides: 7. Germline-derived CDR1 and CDR2 are SGHVS and FQNEAQ. Sequencing libraries for TCR beta were prepared with iRepertoire HTBI primers and Arm-PCR of CDR3 regions. Each CDR3 protein gets one entry after TCRdb re-called the multiplex PCR reads with MiXCR. This sample carries 450,000 to 700,000 distinct CDR3 sequences, around an eighth of them seen once, and the ten largest clones take about 10%. Whole-study results and caveats: Thyroid tissue went unstudied; only peripheral blood was examined. There were preferences for TRBV28, TRBJ1-2 and TRBJ2-5 in persistent disease. Persistent Graves' patients showed less TCR diversity than newly diagnosed patients showed.

This clonotype occurred a few times. Its target is unknown. These data also featured in a second study, about T cells in Graves' hyperthyroidism and ophthalmopathy. That report notes: Among clonotypes expanded in thyroid above 0.001, most were also found in blood.

The sample was peripheral blood mononuclear cells (PBMCs), taken at new diagnosis, from a patient treated with antithyroid drugs. This clonotype originated in a man aged 25-45 years with Graves disease. The chain carries TRBV7-8 and TRBJ1-5; 7 nucleotides match TRBD1. In nucleotides, the CDR3 is TGTGCCAGCAGCCCCTACAGGGGTTCCAATCAGCCCCAGCATTTT. It encodes CASSPYRGSNQPQHF.